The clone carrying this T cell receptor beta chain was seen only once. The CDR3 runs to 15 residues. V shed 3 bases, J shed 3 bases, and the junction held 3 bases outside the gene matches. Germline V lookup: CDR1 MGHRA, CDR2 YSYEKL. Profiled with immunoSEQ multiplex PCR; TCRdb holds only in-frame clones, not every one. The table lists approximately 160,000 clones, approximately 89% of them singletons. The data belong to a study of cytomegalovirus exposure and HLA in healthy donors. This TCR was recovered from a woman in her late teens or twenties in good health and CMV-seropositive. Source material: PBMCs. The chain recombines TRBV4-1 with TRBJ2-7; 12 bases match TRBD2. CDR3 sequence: CASSQTSGRRYEQYF. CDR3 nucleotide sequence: TGCGCCAGCAGCCAGACTAGCGGGAGACGCTACGAGCAGTACTTC.